A selection of T cell receptor beta chains follows, all from one sample in a study of identical twins. TCRdb re-derived calls from the 5' RACE reads in MiXCR, one entry per CDR3 protein. The table has some 690,000 distinct CDR3 sequences, about 20% seen once. The same sample was also used in a study of T cells expressing NK-cell markers.

The sample was PBMCs. Receptor source: a woman between 18 and 29 years old in good health. The CDR3 runs from the conserved cysteine through the conserved F or W. D genes are given only for firm matches. Size values are once, few and many counts, or a class for expanded clones, and some rows have none.

V: TRBV29-1; size: NA; D: NA; J: TRBJ2-7; CDR3: CSVEAGPYEQYF; DNA: TGCAGCGTTGAAGCCGGGCCTTACGAGCAGTACTTC
V: TRBV9; size: NA; D: NA; J: TRBJ1-2; CDR3: CASSNRDPGPGYGYTF; DNA: TGTGCCAGCAGCAACCGGGACCCCGGGCCTGGCTATGGCTACACCTTC
V: TRBV15; size: few; D: NA; J: TRBJ2-1; CDR3: CATSRGRDGLVQFF; DNA: TGTGCCACCAGCAGAGGCCGGGATGGGTTGGTGCAGTTCTTC
V: TRBV29-1; size: many; D: NA; J: TRBJ1-6; CDR3: CSVQNLPNSPLHF; DNA: TGCAGCGTCCAGAACCTACCTAATTCACCCCTCCACTTT
V: TRBV9; size: few; D: NA; J: TRBJ2-5; CDR3: CASSVSGLETQYF; DNA: TGTGCCAGCAGCGTATCGGGGTTGGAGACCCAGTACTTC
V: TRBV5-1; size: NA; D: TRBD2; J: TRBJ2-1; CDR3: CASRRPGLADPYNEQFF; DNA: TGCGCCAGCAGACGGCCGGGACTAGCGGACCCTTACAATGAGCAGTTCTTC
V: TRBV7-9; size: NA; D: NA; J: TRBJ2-3; CDR3: CASSQSPDDTQYF; DNA: TGTGCCAGCAGCCAATCCCCGGACGATACGCAGTATTTT
V: TRBV9; size: many; D: TRBD1; J: TRBJ1-1; CDR3: CASSVKRRGLANTEAFF; DNA: TGTGCCAGCAGCGTAAAACGCAGGGGGTTAGCGAACACTGAAGCTTTCTTT
V: TRBV9; size: NA; D: NA; J: TRBJ2-3; CDR3: CASSVESGSPDTQYF; DNA: TGTGCCAGCAGCGTAGAGTCAGGTAGCCCAGATACGCAGTATTTT
V: TRBV20-1; size: NA; D: TRBD2; J: TRBJ2-5; CDR3: CSARPLAGGPRMETQYF; DNA: TGCAGTGCTAGACCCTTAGCGGGAGGGCCTCGGATGGAGACCCAGTACTTC
V: TRBV7-8; size: NA; D: NA; J: TRBJ2-1; CDR3: CASSLLGSSGINEQFF; DNA: TGTGCCAGCAGCCTCTTAGGGTCTTCCGGGATCAATGAGCAGTTCTTC
V: TRBV12-3/TRBV12-4; size: NA; D: NA; J: TRBJ2-3; CDR3: CASSPGTHDTLPSDTQYF; DNA: TGTGCCAGCAGCCCCGGGACACACGACACCTTACCTTCAGATACGCAGTATTTT
V: TRBV12-3/TRBV12-4; size: NA; D: NA; J: TRBJ2-7; CDR3: CASSFNPLYEQYF; DNA: TGTGCCAGCAGTTTTAATCCCCTTTACGAGCAGTACTTC
V: TRBV7-2; size: few; D: TRBD1; J: TRBJ2-7; CDR3: CASSLGGDRGWQYF; DNA: TGTGCCAGCAGCTTAGGGGGGGACAGGGGATGGCAGTACTTC
V: TRBV2; size: few; D: NA; J: TRBJ2-1; CDR3: CASSYHPFNEQFF; DNA: TGTGCCAGCAGCTACCACCCTTTCAATGAGCAGTTCTTC
V: TRBV20-1; size: NA; D: NA; J: TRBJ2-3; CDR3: CSAIGTASTDTQYF; DNA: TGCAGTGCTATAGGGACTGCTAGCACAGATACGCAGTATTTT
V: TRBV12-3/TRBV12-4; size: few; D: NA; J: TRBJ2-1; CDR3: CASSPIWRTSYNEQFF; DNA: TGTGCCAGCAGCCCCATCTGGAGGACCTCCTACAATGAGCAGTTCTTC
V: TRBV9; size: few; D: NA; J: TRBJ2-5; CDR3: CASSVAVGHQETQYF; DNA: TGTGCCAGCAGCGTAGCGGTCGGCCACCAAGAGACCCAGTACTTC
V: TRBV20-1; size: few; D: TRBD2; J: TRBJ2-1; CDR3: CSAREHSGGGNEQFF; DNA: TGCAGTGCTAGAGAGCATAGCGGGGGAGGCAATGAGCAGTTCTTC
V: TRBV20-1; size: many; D: TRBD1; J: TRBJ2-2; CDR3: CSARDPRQGDTGELFF; DNA: TGCAGTGCTAGAGATCCCAGACAGGGAGATACCGGGGAGCTGTTTTTT
V: TRBV5-1; size: NA; D: NA; J: TRBJ1-4; CDR3: CASSYRVPSNEKLFF; DNA: TGCGCCAGCAGCTACAGGGTGCCTTCTAATGAAAAACTGTTTTTT
V: TRBV2; size: NA; D: TRBD2; J: TRBJ2-1; CDR3: CASSAAGGRSEQFF; DNA: TGTGCCAGCAGTGCAGCGGGAGGGCGTAGTGAGCAGTTCTTC
V: TRBV5-1; size: NA; D: NA; J: TRBJ2-2; CDR3: CASSLVGHTGELFF; DNA: TGCGCCAGCAGCTTGGTCGGTCACACCGGGGAGCTGTTTTTT